This TCR beta chain was identified during a study of cytomegalovirus exposure and HLA in healthy donors. Vbeta (60) and Jbeta (13) primers were used in the PCR. The method was immunoSEQ multiplex PCR; TCRdb's version includes in-frame clones alone and lacks a portion of them. The data contain 140,000 or so clones, about 64% of them singletons. This clone was observed a few times. Its antigen is unknown. Findings and limits, study-wide: Rare TCR sequences predominated, though certain public TCRs were found in many donors.

Looked up from germline, CDR1 is LNHNV and CDR2 is YYDKDF (reference sequence). CDR3 length equals 15 residues. The germline V and J ends were trimmed by 1 base and 1 base, with 7 bases remaining between them. Sequenced sample: PBMCs. The chain is built from TRBV15 and TRBJ2-2; D unclear. The receptor was isolated from a man aged 55 to 70 in good health and CMV-seronegative. The CDR3 sequence is CATSRGLLNTGELFF. The DNA of the CDR3 is TGTGCCACCAGCAGAGGACTGCTGAACACCGGGGAGCTGTTTTTT.